Listed here are 14 T cell receptor beta chains from one sample, sequenced in a study of vaccination and CD4 T cells after COVID-19. Specified treatment: approximately nine-day PBMC culture with coronavirus spike peptide pools or control peptides (ViraFEST assay). Sequenced with the Oncomine TCR Beta short-read assay was DNA taken from cultured CD4+ T cells. TCRdb re-called the PCR reads through MiXCR, storing one row per CDR3 protein. The data show roughly 19,000 distinct CDR3 sequences, with roughly 45% seen just once and 6.5% held by the top ten. Their antigen targets remain unknown. Source material: CD4+ T cells from blood, cultured in vitro. All receptors derive from a human donor who had recovered from COVID-19.

The rearrangement uses TRBV5-1 and TRBJ1-1; D gene ambiguous. The germline gives CDR1 SGHRS, CDR2 YFSETQ. The V and J ends lost 4 bases and 1 base respectively, with 14 bases between them. This CDR3 is 15 amino acids long. The chain's CDR3 is CASSPILTGNTEAFF. CDR3 in DNA: TGCGCCAGCAGCCCAATTCTGACGGGGAACACTGAAGCTTTCTTT.

There are a few counts of this clonotype. This chain connects TRBV11-2 to TRBJ1-5; 9 nucleotides agree with TRBD1. V shed 5 bases, J shed 7 bases, and the junction held 9 bases outside the gene matches. The germline V gene encodes CDR1 SGHAT and CDR2 FQNNGV. The CDR3 runs to 15 residues. The DNA for the CDR3 is TGTGCCAGCAGCCAGACACAGGGGGCGGGACAGCCCCAGCATTTT. Translating it yields CASSQTQGAGQPQHF.

J is TRBJ1-2 and V is TRBV19, with 11 bases fitting TRBD1. The germline gives CDR1 LNHDA, CDR2 SQIVND (reference sequence). Trimming at V came to 5 bases and at J to 5 bases, leaving 7 bases not matched to a gene. The CDR3 extends over 15 amino acids. The CDR3 protein is CASSPWTGGAYGYTF. CDR3 DNA sequence: TGTGCCAGTAGTCCCTGGACAGGGGGCGCGTATGGCTACACCTTC.

The rearrangement links TRBV6-2 or TRBV6-3 to TRBJ1-1; 7 bases are a match to TRBD1. CDR3 size: 15 residues. Per germline, CDR1 MNHEY and CDR2 SVGEGT. J gave up 1 base and V 7 bases, and 9 bases lay outside the gene matches. The CDR3 loop is CASKKQGNQNTEAFF. CDR3 DNA sequence: TGTGCCAGCAAAAAACAGGGGAACCAGAACACTGAAGCTTTCTTT.

In its sample, this clonotype was seen a few times. The V and J genes are TRBV6-5 and TRBJ2-5, with 7 nucleotides matching TRBD2. Looked up from germline, CDR1 is MNHEY and CDR2 is SVGAGI. This CDR3 region has 15 residues. V lost 4 bases and J lost 5; bases outside the gene matches: 10. CDR3 amino acids: CASSFHQAGRETQYF. The CDR3, as DNA: TGTGCCAGCAGTTTTCATCAAGCGGGACGCGAGACCCAGTACTTC.

Comments on this clonotype: An end of the junction does not agree with germline; a read error may underlie this. The chain is built from TRBV27 and TRBJ2-3; 7 nucleotides match TRBD2. Looked up from germline, CDR1 is MNHEY and CDR2 is SMNVEV (reference sequence). The CDR3 loop spans 15 amino acids. The CDR3 DNA reads as TGTGCCAGCAGAATAGCTCCGACTAGCAGAGATACGCAGTATTTT. This codes for CASRIAPTSRDTQYF.

This clonotype turned up a few times. This rearrangement joins TRBV7-3 to TRBJ2-5; 9 bases are shared with TRBD2. Germline trimming cut 2 bases from V and 7 bases from J; bases unmatched to any gene: 5. The CDR3 runs 14 residues. Germline V gives CDR1 SGHTA, CDR2 FQGTGA. CDR3 loop: CASSLAGGDGTQYF. CDR3 nucleotide sequence: TGTGCCAGCAGCTTAGCGGGGGGGGACGGGACCCAGTACTTC.

The chain uses TRBV20-1 and TRBJ2-7; 8 bases are a match to TRBD2. Trimming cost V 2 bases and J 2 bases; bases outside gene matches: 5. The CDR3 is made up of 14 amino acids. From germline, CDR1 is DFQATT and CDR2 SNEGSKA (reference sequence). DNA for the CDR3: TGCAGTGCTAGACTTAGCGGGATTCCCTACGAGCAGTACTTC. This gives the protein CSARLSGIPYEQYF.

The chain recombines TRBV7-8 with TRBJ2-1; 7 bases align to TRBD2. The CDR3 runs 14 residues. V gave up 2 bases and J gave up 6 bases; unmatched junction bases: 4. The V gene's germline CDR1 is SGHVS and CDR2 FQNEAQ. The CDR3 reads CASSLFRTSNEQFF. The CDR3 DNA is TGTGCCAGCAGCTTATTCCGGACTAGCAATGAGCAGTTCTTC.

This rearrangement joins TRBV27 to TRBJ1-1; D may be TRBD1 (5 bases). The CDR3 is made up of 14 amino acids. CDR1 and CDR2 from the germline V gene are MNHEY and SMNVEV (reference sequence). V gave up 6 bases and J gave up 6 bases, with 17 bases separating them. The CDR3 loop reads CASRPGYLTAEAFF. CDR3 DNA: TGTGCCAGCAGGCCCGGGTATCTGACAGCTGAAGCTTTCTTT.

CDR3 coding DNA: TGTGCCAGCGGCTCCCAGGGGGCCAACGTCCTGACTTTC. Translating it yields CASGSQGANVLTF. This chain connects TRBV27 to TRBJ2-6, with D unresolved. Germline V lookup: CDR1 MNHEY, CDR2 SMNVEV (reference sequence). V lost 8 bases to trimming and J lost 4 bases, with 9 bases between them. The length of the CDR3 is 13 residues.

This clonotype came up a few times. This chain uses TRBV2 with TRBJ1-5; no reliable D call. The germline gives CDR1 SNHLY, CDR2 FYNNEI. The CDR3 is 14 residues long. The V end lost 3 bases, the J end lost 6 bases, and 12 bases lay between the germline ends. This chain's CDR3 is CASSETESRQPQHF. As DNA, the CDR3 is TGTGCCAGCAGTGAGACCGAAAGCCGTCAGCCCCAGCATTTT.

The rearrangement links TRBV12-3 or TRBV12-4 to TRBJ1-1; D gene unclear. The CDR3 contains 12 residues. With 4 bases removed from V and 8 bases from J, the gap between germline ends came to 11 bases. The CDR3 DNA follows: TGTGCCAGCAGTTGGACCGCCTCCGAAGCTTTCTTT. This encodes CASSWTASEAFF.

There are a few counts of this clonotype. The chain carries TRBV28 and TRBJ1-2; TRBD1 agrees at 8 bases. The CDR3 spans 12 residues. The V and J ends lost 7 bases and 8 bases, in that order; junction bases with no gene match: 6. Germline assignment: CDR1 MDHEN and CDR2 SYDVKM. CDR3 in DNA: TGTGCCAGCACCCATCAGGGGGCAGGCTACACCTTC. Translated, it gives CASTHQGAGYTF.